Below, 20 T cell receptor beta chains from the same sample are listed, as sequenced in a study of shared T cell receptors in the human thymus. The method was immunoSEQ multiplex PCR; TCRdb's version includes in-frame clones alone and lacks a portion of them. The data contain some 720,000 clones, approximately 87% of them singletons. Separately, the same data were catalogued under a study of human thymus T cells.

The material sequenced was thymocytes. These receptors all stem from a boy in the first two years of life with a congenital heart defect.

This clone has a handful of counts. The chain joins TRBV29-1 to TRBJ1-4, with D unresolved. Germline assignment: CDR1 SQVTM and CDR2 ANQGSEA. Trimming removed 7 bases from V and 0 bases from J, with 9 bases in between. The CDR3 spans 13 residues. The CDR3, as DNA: TGCAGCGCCCTACCCGCAACTAATGAAAAACTGTTTTTT. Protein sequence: CSALPATNEKLFF.

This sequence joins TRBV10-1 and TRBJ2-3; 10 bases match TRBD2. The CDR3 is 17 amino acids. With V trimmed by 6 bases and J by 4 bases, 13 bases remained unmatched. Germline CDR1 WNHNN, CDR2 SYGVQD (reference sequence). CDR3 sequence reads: CASSLGLAGVGADTQYF. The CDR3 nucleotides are TGCGCCAGCAGCCTAGGGCTAGCGGGAGTCGGAGCAGATACGCAGTATTTT.

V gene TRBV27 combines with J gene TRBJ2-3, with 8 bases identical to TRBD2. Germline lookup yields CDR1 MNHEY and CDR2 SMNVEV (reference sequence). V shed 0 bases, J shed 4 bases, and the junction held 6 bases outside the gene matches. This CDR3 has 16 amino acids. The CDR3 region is CASSLSSGAVADTQYF. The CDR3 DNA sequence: TGTGCCAGCAGTTTATCTAGCGGGGCGGTTGCAGATACGCAGTATTTT.

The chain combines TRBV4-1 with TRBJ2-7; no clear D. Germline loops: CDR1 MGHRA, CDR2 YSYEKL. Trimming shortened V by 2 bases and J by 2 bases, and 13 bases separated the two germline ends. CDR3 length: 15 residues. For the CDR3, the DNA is TGCGCCAGCAGCCAACACGGCAGGTTCCCCTACGAGCAGTACTTC. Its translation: CASSQHGRFPYEQYF.

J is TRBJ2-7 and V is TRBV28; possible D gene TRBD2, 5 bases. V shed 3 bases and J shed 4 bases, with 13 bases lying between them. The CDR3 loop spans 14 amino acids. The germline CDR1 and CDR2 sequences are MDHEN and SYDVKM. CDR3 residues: CASSFSPPGYEQYF. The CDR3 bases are TGTGCCAGCAGTTTTAGTCCCCCGGGGTACGAGCAGTACTTC.

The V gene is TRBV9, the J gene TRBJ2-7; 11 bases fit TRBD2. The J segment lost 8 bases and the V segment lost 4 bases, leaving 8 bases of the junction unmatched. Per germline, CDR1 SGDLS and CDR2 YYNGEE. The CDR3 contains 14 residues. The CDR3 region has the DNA TGTGCCAGCAGCCCCCCGACTAGCGGGAACCAGCAGTACTTC. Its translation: CASSPPTSGNQQYF.

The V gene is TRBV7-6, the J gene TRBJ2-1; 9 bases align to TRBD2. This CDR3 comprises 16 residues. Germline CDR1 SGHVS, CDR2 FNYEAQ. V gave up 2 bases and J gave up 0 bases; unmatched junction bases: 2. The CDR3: CASSLQAGGSYNEQFF. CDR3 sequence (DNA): TGTGCCAGCAGCTTACAAGCGGGAGGCTCCTACAATGAGCAGTTCTTC.

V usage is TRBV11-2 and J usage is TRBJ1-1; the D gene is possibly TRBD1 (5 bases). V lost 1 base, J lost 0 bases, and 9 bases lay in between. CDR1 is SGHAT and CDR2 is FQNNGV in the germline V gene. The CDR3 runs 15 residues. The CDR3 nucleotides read TGTGCCAGCAGCTTAGGAGAAGGGGTGAACACTGAAGCTTTCTTT. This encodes CASSLGEGVNTEAFF.

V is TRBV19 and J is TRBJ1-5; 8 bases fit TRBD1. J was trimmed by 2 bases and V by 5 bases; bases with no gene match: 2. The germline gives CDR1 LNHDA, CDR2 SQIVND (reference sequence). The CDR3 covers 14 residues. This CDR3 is CASSGQGRNQPQHF. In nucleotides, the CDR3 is TGTGCCAGTAGTGGACAGGGTCGCAATCAGCCCCAGCATTTT.

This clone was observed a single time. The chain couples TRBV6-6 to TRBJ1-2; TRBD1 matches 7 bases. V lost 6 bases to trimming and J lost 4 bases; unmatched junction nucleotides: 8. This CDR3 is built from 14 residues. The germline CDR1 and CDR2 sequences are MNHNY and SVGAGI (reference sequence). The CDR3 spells CASRPPGQLYGYTF. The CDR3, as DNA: TGTGCCAGCAGACCACCGGGACAGCTCTATGGCTACACCTTC.

DNA of the CDR3: TGTGCCAGCAGTGAATATGGGGGGACGGGCTTTCTCTTCGAGCAGTACTTC. As protein: CASSEYGGTGFLFEQYF. J is TRBJ2-7 and V is TRBV25-1; perhaps TRBD2 as D (6 bases). CDR3 length equals 17 residues. V lost 0 bases to trimming and J lost 6 bases, with 21 bases between them. Germline CDR1 is MGHDK and CDR2 is SYGVNS.

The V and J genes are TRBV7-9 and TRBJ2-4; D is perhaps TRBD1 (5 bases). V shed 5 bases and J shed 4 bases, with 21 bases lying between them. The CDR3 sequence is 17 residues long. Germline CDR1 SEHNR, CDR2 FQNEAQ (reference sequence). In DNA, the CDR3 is TGTGCCAGCAGCCCAGTGCCCCCGAAGGGGTCGAAAAACATTCAGTACTTC. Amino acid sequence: CASSPVPPKGSKNIQYF. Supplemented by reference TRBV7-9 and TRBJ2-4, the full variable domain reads DTGVSQNPRHKITKRGQNVTFRCDPISEHNRLYWYRQTLGQGPEFLTYFQNEAQLEKSRLLSDRFSAERPKGSFSTLEIQRTEQGDSAMYLCASSPVPPKGSKNIQYFGAGTRLSVL.

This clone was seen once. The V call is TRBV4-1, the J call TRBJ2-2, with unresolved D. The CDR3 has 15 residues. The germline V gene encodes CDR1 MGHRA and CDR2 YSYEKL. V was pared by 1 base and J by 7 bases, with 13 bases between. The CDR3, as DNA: TGCGCCAGCAGCCAAGCGGGTCCGAAAGGCGGGGAGCTGTTTTTT. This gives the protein CASSQAGPKGGELFF.

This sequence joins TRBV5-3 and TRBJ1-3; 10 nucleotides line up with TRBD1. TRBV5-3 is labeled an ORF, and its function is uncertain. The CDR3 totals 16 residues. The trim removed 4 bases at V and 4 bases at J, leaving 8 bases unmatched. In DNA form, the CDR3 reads TGTGCCAGAAGCCCCTCCGGGACAGGGGCCGGAAACACCATATATTTT. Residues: CARSPSGTGAGNTIYF.

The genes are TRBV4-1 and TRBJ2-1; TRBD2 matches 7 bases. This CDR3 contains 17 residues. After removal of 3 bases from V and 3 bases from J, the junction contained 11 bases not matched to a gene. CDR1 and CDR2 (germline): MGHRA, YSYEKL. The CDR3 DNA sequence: TGCGCCAGCAGCCAGCCAGGCCTAAGCGGGAACTACAATGAGCAGTTCTTC. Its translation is CASSQPGLSGNYNEQFF.

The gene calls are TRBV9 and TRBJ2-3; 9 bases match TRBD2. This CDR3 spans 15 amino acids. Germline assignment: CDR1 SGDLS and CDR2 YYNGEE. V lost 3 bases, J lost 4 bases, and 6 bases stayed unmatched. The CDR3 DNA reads TGTGCCAGCAGCGGCTCCGGGACTAGCTCAGATACGCAGTATTTT. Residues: CASSGSGTSSDTQYF.

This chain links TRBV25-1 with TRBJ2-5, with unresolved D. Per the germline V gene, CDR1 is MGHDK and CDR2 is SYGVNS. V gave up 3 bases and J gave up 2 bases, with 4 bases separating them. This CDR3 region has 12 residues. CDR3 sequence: CASSDPQETQYF. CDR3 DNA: TGTGCCAGCAGTGATCCGCAAGAGACCCAGTACTTC. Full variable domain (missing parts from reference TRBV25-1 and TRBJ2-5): EADIYQTPRYLVIGTGKKITLECSQTMGHDKMYWYQQDPGMELHLIHYSYGVNSTEKGDLSSESTVSRIRTEHFPLTLESARPSHTSQYLCASSDPQETQYFGPGTRLLVL.

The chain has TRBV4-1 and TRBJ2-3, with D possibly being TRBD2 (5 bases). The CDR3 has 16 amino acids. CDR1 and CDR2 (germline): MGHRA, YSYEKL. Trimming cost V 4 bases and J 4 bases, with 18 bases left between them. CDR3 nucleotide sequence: TGCGCCAGCAGCCGTCCCCTTAGTGGGAGCCCAGATACGCAGTATTTT. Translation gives CASSRPLSGSPDTQYF.

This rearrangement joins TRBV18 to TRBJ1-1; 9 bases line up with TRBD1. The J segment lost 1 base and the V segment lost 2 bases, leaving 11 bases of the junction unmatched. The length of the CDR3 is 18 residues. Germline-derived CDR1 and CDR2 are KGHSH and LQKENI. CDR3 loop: CASSPRGTGKVPNTEAFF. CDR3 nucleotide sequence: TGTGCCAGCTCACCAAGGGGGACAGGGAAGGTACCGAACACTGAAGCTTTCTTT.

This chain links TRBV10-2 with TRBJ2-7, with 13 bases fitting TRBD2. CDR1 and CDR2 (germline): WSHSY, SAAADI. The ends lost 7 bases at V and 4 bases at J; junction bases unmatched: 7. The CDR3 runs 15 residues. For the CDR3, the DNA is TGCGCCAGCATCAATCCACTAGCGGGAGGGTACGAGCAGTACTTC. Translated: CASINPLAGGYEQYF.